This T cell receptor (beta chain) appears in the sequencing data of a study of T cell responses to AZD1222 COVID-19 vaccine. Sequencing was performed with immunoSEQ multiplex PCR; in TCRdb, only in-frame clones are kept and a portion is missing. The sample holds around 30,000 clones; more than 85% are singletons and the top ten take 8.1%. This CDR3 has 13 residues. V was pared by 3 bases and J by 8 bases, with 11 bases between. Germline V lookup: CDR1 LGHDT, CDR2 YNNKEL (reference sequence). As regards this clone: Its specificity is unknown.

General study points: After two AZD1222 doses, spike-specific TCR breadth and depth rose versus day 0.

This TCR derives from an adult in good health. The chain links TRBV3-1 (or the pseudogene TRBV3-2) to TRBJ2-1; D call uncertain. The starting material was peripheral blood, obtained on day 0 of AZD1222 vaccination. The DNA of the CDR3 is TGTGCCAGCAGCCACCCTAATCTTGATGAGCAGTTCTTC. Its protein product is CASSHPNLDEQFF.